This T cell receptor (beta chain) was found in a study of cytotoxic CD8 clonotypes in ibrutinib-treated CLL (TCRdb year 2021). Study-level background: The cohort had 11 relapsed/refractory and more than 14 treatment-naive patients; fewer than 18 were IGHV unmutated. Longitudinal samples were available for about 30% of the roughly 86 trial participants. Response samples were obtained after a median of approximately eleven months of treatment, with a range of roughly 6 to 40 months. On average, each sample yielded around 250,000 productive templates and tens of thousands of productive rearrangements. Partial responses were observed in 24 patients and complete responses in 2; after a median follow-up of around 68 months, remission was maintained in approximately 15 patients and progression was observed in about twelve. Cryopreserved peripheral blood mononuclear cells were obtained prior to treatment, at the time of response, and at either disease progression or sustained remission. The full study reports these points: Public clonotypes were found to be uncommon and were observed to contract or remain stable during treatment; the increase in clonality was shown to reflect expansion of private clonotypes at ibrutinib response. At ibrutinib response clonality went up, during sustained remission it held steady, and at progression it dropped back toward baseline. Baseline clonality exceeded that of age-matched healthy donors and correlated strongly with circulating CD8+ T-cell counts. Sampling times were not matched between sustained-remission and progressing patients, and lymph node repertoires were not studied.

For TCR beta library preparation, about 2 micrograms of genomic DNA were isolated from cryopreserved PBMCs. Longitudinal blood samples from CLL patients on ibrutinib monotherapy underwent high-throughput TCR beta sequencing. Patients were enrolled in a phase 2 open-label single-center ibrutinib monotherapy trial. A MiSeq instrument was used for deep resolution sequencing, which targeted depths ranging from 1 in 1 million up to 1 in 200,000 T cells, with coverage averaging 10x for each clonotype. The immunoSEQ hsTCRB Kit was used to generate TCR beta libraries. The authors processed their data as follows. The data were analyzed with ImmunoSEQ Analyzer and ImmunoSEQ Data Assistant, and V, D and J gene assignments followed IMGT definitions. Clonality was computed as one minus normalized Shannon entropy of productive rearrangement frequencies, ranging from 0 to 1. Only overrepresented clonotypes making up at least 0.05% of each patient's repertoire were included in the public clonotype analysis. About a dozen repertoires from age-matched healthy donors, obtained from immuneACCESS, served as clonality controls. Sourced from immuneACCESS, this table was stored by TCRdb with only in-frame sequences that have V and J called. A share of the clones is absent; for the studies checked, an unresolved V gene accounts for under half, and the remainder has no known explanation. V, J and clone size reflect that table, while D and trimming were determined from the DNA. A total of almost 85,000 clones appear in this sample, 86% of them only once. The biggest ten clones account for about 5.6% of the sample.

Taken from the germline V gene, the CDR1 and CDR2 loops are MDHEN and SYDVKM. Ends trimmed: V by 7 bases, J by 0 bases; bases unmatched to a gene: 9. From its cysteine to its phenylalanine, the CDR3 spans 16 amino acids. The DNA shown is the 48-base CDR3, in frame from base 1. Concerning this clone itself: What antigen it recognizes has not been identified. No much larger clonotype is one base removed from it; base qualities were not supplied.

Sequencing was performed on PBMCs, taken before ibrutinib treatment. The receptor was derived from a human donor with chronic lymphocytic leukemia. The V gene is TRBV28 and the J gene is TRBJ1-5; 7 central bases correspond to TRBD1. Read as DNA, the sequence is TGTGCCAGCACGGGAGAGGGGGCTTATAGCAATCAGCCCCAGCATTTT. Its translation is CASTGEGAYSNQPQHF.